Below, 27 T cell receptor beta chains from the same sample are listed, as sequenced in a study of blood T cell repertoires in COVID-19. Generated by immunoSEQ multiplex PCR, the TCRdb table keeps only in-frame clones and is missing some. The data show some 120,000 clones, around 90% seen once. Sequences were obtained from peripheral blood. All receptors derive from a man in his 60s with COVID-19, enrolled during active disease.

This sequence joins TRBV5-1 and TRBJ2-3; 7 nucleotides line up with TRBD2. Germline trimming cut 0 bases from V and 6 bases from J; bases unmatched to any gene: 10. CDR3 length: 16 residues. The germline CDR1 and CDR2 sequences are SGHRS and YFSETQ. The CDR3 nucleotides read TGCGCCAGCAGCTTGGATCGTAGCGGGCGCCTGGATACGCAGTATTTT. It codes for CASSLDRSGRLDTQYF. Using reference TRBV5-1 and TRBJ2-3 for the parts outside the CDR3, the full variable domain is KAGVTQTPRYLIKTRGQQVTLSCSPISGHRSVSWYQQTPGQGLQFLFEYFSETQRNKGNFPGRFSGRQFSNSRSEMNVSTLELGDSALYLCASSLDRSGRLDTQYFGPGTRLTVL.

V is TRBV9 and J is TRBJ2-2; 11 positions match TRBD2. CDR1 SGDLS and CDR2 YYNGEE come from the germline V gene. V lost 2 bases, J lost 5 bases, and 8 bases stayed unmatched. This CDR3 region has 17 residues. The CDR3 DNA reads TGTGCCAGCAGCGTGGATAGCGGGAGGGGTTGGACCGGGGAGCTGTTTTTT. Encoded protein: CASSVDSGRGWTGELFF.

The chain recombines TRBV21-1 with TRBJ2-5; the table's D call TRBD2 went unverified against the DNA. TRBV21-1 is an annotated pseudogene. This CDR3 has 15 residues. As DNA, the CDR3 is TGTGCCAGCAGACCCGGACTAGCGGTTCAAGAGACCCAGTACTTC. This sequence encodes CASRPGLAVQETQYF.

The chain joins TRBV5-1 to TRBJ2-1; 15 positions agree with TRBD2. Germline V gives CDR1 SGHRS, CDR2 YFSETQ. The CDR3 is 16 residues long. J was trimmed by 9 bases and V by 1 base; bases with no gene match: 5. CDR3 region: CASSLWGLAGGLEQFF. DNA of the CDR3: TGCGCCAGCAGCTTGTGGGGACTAGCGGGAGGTCTTGAGCAGTTCTTC.

The chain links TRBV5-1 to TRBJ2-2; D ambiguous. Trimming cost V 4 bases and J 0 bases, with 10 bases left between them. Per the germline V gene, CDR1 is SGHRS and CDR2 is YFSETQ. The CDR3 runs 15 residues. This chain's CDR3 is CASSLLTSNTGELFF. The CDR3 nucleotides are TGCGCCAGCAGCCTCCTTACTTCGAACACCGGGGAGCTGTTTTTT.

This clone was detected only once. The V gene is TRBV24-1, the J gene TRBJ1-1, with D perhaps matching TRBD1 (5 bases). The germline CDR1 and CDR2 sequences are KGHDR and SFDVKD. This CDR3 has 13 residues. Trimming shortened V by 3 bases and J by 10 bases, and 14 bases separated the two germline ends. Here the CDR3 DNA reads TGTGCCACCAGTGATCCGGGTGCTAGGGGAGCTTTCTTT. It is translated as CATSDPGARGAFF.

CDR3 residues: CASSVSGSDNEQFF. Here the CDR3 DNA reads TGTGCCAGCAGCGTAAGCGGGAGCGACAATGAGCAGTTCTTC. The chain links TRBV9 to TRBJ2-1, with TRBD2 identical over 8 bases. The CDR3 is made up of 14 amino acids. Germline V gives CDR1 SGDLS, CDR2 YYNGEE. V lost 1 base to trimming and J lost 5 bases; unmatched junction nucleotides: 2.

The CDR3 loop reads CASSLGASLNTEAFF. The CDR3 nucleotides are TGTGCCAGCAGCTTAGGGGCCAGCCTGAACACTGAAGCTTTCTTT. The chain couples TRBV7-6 to TRBJ1-1; D is undetermined. The CDR3 has 15 amino acids. Trimming pared 1 base from V and 0 bases from J, leaving 9 bases between. The germline gives CDR1 SGHVS, CDR2 FNYEAQ.

With respect to this clone: The junction shows a germline mismatch at one end, possibly a read error. The chain is built from TRBV5-4 and TRBJ2-5; perhaps TRBD1 as D (6 bases). Germline V gives CDR1 SGHNT, CDR2 YYREEE (reference sequence). The CDR3 consists of 13 residues. CDR3 DNA: TGCTCTTTGGGGGCAGGCGATAGGGAGACCCAGTACTTC. This codes for CSLGAGDRETQYF.

V and J are TRBV2 and TRBJ1-1, with unresolved D. The V end was cut by 5 bases, the J end by 4 bases, with 14 bases between. The CDR3 covers 14 residues. Per germline, CDR1 SNHLY and CDR2 FYNNEI. CDR3: CASSSGDAGTEAFF. CDR3 sequence (DNA): TGTGCCAGCAGTAGCGGGGATGCGGGCACTGAAGCTTTCTTT.

The chain recombines TRBV7-8 with TRBJ1-3; D unresolved. The CDR3 runs to 13 residues. V shed 5 bases and J shed 4 bases, with 9 bases lying between them. Germline values: CDR1 SGHVS, CDR2 FQNEAQ. The DNA of the CDR3 is TGTGCCAGCAGCCCCCGGTGGGGAAACACCATATATTTT. It yields the protein CASSPRWGNTIYF.

This clone was found a few times. This chain connects TRBV6-2 or TRBV6-3 to TRBJ1-4, with D possibly being TRBD1 (6 bases). The CDR3 contains 15 residues. Germline V gives CDR1 MNHEY, CDR2 SVGEGT. With 6 bases removed from V and 4 bases from J, the gap between germline ends came to 15 bases. CDR3 sequence reads: CASSPGGLLNEKLFF. CDR3 in DNA: TGTGCCAGCAGCCCCGGGGGGCTCCTTAATGAAAAACTGTTTTTT.

The J gene is TRBJ2-1, the V gene TRBV14, with 8 nucleotides matching TRBD2. The germline V gene has CDR1 SGHDN and CDR2 FVKESK. Germline trimming cut 5 bases from V and 4 bases from J; bases unmatched to any gene: 7. There are 15 residues in the CDR3. In nucleotides, the CDR3 is TGTGCCAGCAGCGTCCCCGGGACTAGTTACAATGAGCAGTTCTTC. This translates into CASSVPGTSYNEQFF.

The J gene is TRBJ2-1, the V gene TRBV7-3; D is possibly TRBD2 (5 bases). The CDR3 is 14 amino acids. Germline V gene lookup returns CDR1 SGHTA and CDR2 FQGTGA. V was clipped by 5 bases and J by 4 bases, with 12 bases between them. CDR3 nucleotide sequence: TGTGCCAGCAGCCCGGACTCTCTGTACAATGAGCAGTTCTTC. Translating gives CASSPDSLYNEQFF.

The chain is built from TRBV9 and TRBJ2-7; TRBD1 might be the D (5 bases). CDR3 length equals 14 residues. The V end lost 0 bases, the J end lost 3 bases, and 10 bases lay between the germline ends. The V gene's germline CDR1 is SGDLS and CDR2 YYNGEE. In DNA form, the CDR3 reads TGTGCCAGCAGCGTAGCTCCTGACAGCTACGAGCAGTACTTC. Amino acid sequence: CASSVAPDSYEQYF.

This chain joins TRBV7-8 and TRBJ2-1; D is unresolved. This CDR3 comprises 13 residues. CDR1 is SGHVS, CDR2 FQNEAQ, per germline. V lost 0 bases and J 6 bases, leaving 6 bases between the germline ends. CDR3 sequence: CASSLALLNEQFF. CDR3 DNA: TGTGCCAGCAGCTTAGCCCTCCTCAATGAGCAGTTCTTC. Together with reference TRBV7-8 and TRBJ2-1, the CDR3 gives the full variable domain: GAGVSQSPRYKVAKRGQDVALRCDPISGHVSLFWYQQALGQGPEFLTYFQNEAQLDKSGLPSDRFFAERPEGSVSTLKIQRTQQEDSAVYLCASSLALLNEQFFGPGTRLTVL.

This clone was found once. The chain has TRBV29-1 and TRBJ1-5, with 8 bases matching TRBD1. The CDR3 sequence is 14 residues long. J gave up 6 bases and V 7 bases, and 11 bases lay outside the gene matches. Germline CDR1 SQVTM, CDR2 ANQGSEA. The chain's CDR3 is CSASQDRESQPQHF. CDR3 in DNA: TGCAGCGCATCCCAGGACAGGGAAAGTCAGCCCCAGCATTTT.

J is TRBJ1-2 and V is TRBV30; the D gene is possibly TRBD1 (6 bases). The germline V and J ends were trimmed by 3 bases and 9 bases, with 20 bases remaining between them. The CDR3 sequence is 14 residues long. Germline CDR1 and CDR2: GTSNPN and SVGIG (reference sequence). The CDR3 spells CAWRTVAGAKSYTF. DNA for the CDR3: TGTGCCTGGAGAACGGTGGCAGGGGCTAAGAGCTACACCTTC.

V and J are TRBV6-2 or TRBV6-3 and TRBJ2-7, with 8 bases fitting TRBD2. The length of the CDR3 is 15 residues. The germline CDR1 and CDR2 sequences are MNHEY and SVGEGT. Trimming removed 4 bases from V and 4 bases from J; junction bases left unmatched: 9. The DNA of the CDR3 is TGTGCCAGCAGTTCCCGGACTAGCCCACCTTACGAGCAGTACTTC. This codes for CASSSRTSPPYEQYF.

The chain employs TRBV30 and TRBJ1-3, with D perhaps TRBD1 (5 bases). The germline V gene has CDR1 GTSNPN and CDR2 SVGIG (reference sequence). The CDR3 has 15 residues. Trimming cost V 2 bases and J 3 bases, with 14 bases left between them. The CDR3 DNA reads TGTGCCTGGAGTCAAGGGGCCGCAATTGGAAACACCATATATTTT. It is translated as CAWSQGAAIGNTIYF.

This clone was counted once. The chain uses TRBV5-1 and TRBJ1-5; 7 bases match TRBD1. This CDR3 contains 14 residues. In germline, CDR1 is SGHRS, CDR2 YFSETQ. With 3 bases clipped from V and 5 bases from J, the junction kept 5 bases outside the gene matches. CDR3 DNA sequence: TGCGCCAGCAGCTCCGGACAGGTTGATCAGCCCCAGCATTTT. Amino acid sequence: CASSSGQVDQPQHF. Drawing the rest from reference TRBV5-1 and TRBJ1-5, the complete variable domain is KAGVTQTPRYLIKTRGQQVTLSCSPISGHRSVSWYQQTPGQGLQFLFEYFSETQRNKGNFPGRFSGRQFSNSRSEMNVSTLELGDSALYLCASSSGQVDQPQHFGDGTRLSIL.

The chain couples TRBV30 to TRBJ2-1; D unclear. The germline V gene encodes CDR1 GTSNPN and CDR2 SVGIG (reference sequence). CDR3 length: 12 residues. Between the trimmed V and J ends, which lost 1 base and 4 bases, there was a span of 5 bases. This CDR3 is CAWSADYNEQFF. DNA of the CDR3: TGTGCCTGGAGTGCAGATTACAATGAGCAGTTCTTC. Full variable domain (missing parts from reference TRBV30 and TRBJ2-1): SQTIHQWPATLVQPVGSPLSLECTVEGTSNPNLYWYRQAAGRGLQLLFYSVGIGQISSEVPQNLSASRPQDRQFILSSKKLLLSDSGFYLCAWSADYNEQFFGPGTRLTVL.

This chain uses TRBV9 with TRBJ1-2; D not certain. Per the germline V gene, CDR1 is SGDLS and CDR2 is YYNGEE. The CDR3 is 13 residues long. V was cut by 0 bases and J by 4 bases, with 7 bases left in between. CDR3 sequence: CASSVGAGYGYTF. CDR3 nucleotides: TGTGCCAGCAGCGTAGGCGCGGGCTATGGCTACACCTTC.

The rearrangement joins TRBV12-3 or TRBV12-4 to TRBJ2-7; D is undetermined. The CDR3 covers 13 residues. Between the trimmed V and J ends, which lost 0 bases and 2 bases, there was a span of 5 bases. In nucleotides, the CDR3 is TGTGCCAGCAGTTTAGCGGCCCCCTACGAGCAGTACTTC. Its protein is CASSLAAPYEQYF.

The chain carries TRBV19 and TRBJ1-5; 10 nucleotides agree with TRBD1. The junction had 12 bases not matched to a gene; V was cut back by 6 bases and J by 4 bases. CDR3 length equals 17 residues. CDR1 is LNHDA and CDR2 is SQIVND in the germline V gene (reference sequence). Here the CDR3 reads CASRLGTGEGRNQPQHF. The CDR3 DNA sequence: TGTGCCAGTAGATTGGGGACAGGGGAGGGAAGGAATCAGCCCCAGCATTTT.

The gene calls are TRBV11-3 and TRBJ1-3; no definite D call. V lost 0 bases, J lost 4 bases, and 7 bases lay in between. This CDR3 contains 14 residues. Germline V gene sequence: CDR1 SGHNT, CDR2 YENEEA. CDR3 protein: CASSLDLSGNTIYF. CDR3 sequence (DNA): TGTGCCAGCAGCTTAGATCTGTCGGGAAACACCATATATTTT.

The chain links TRBV19 to TRBJ1-1; D uncertain. Germline CDR1 LNHDA, CDR2 SQIVND (reference sequence). The CDR3 has 14 amino acids. Trimming pared 3 bases from V and 5 bases from J, leaving 13 bases between. CDR3: CASSMEGGRTEAFF. Written as DNA, the CDR3 is TGTGCCAGTAGTATGGAGGGAGGCAGGACTGAAGCTTTCTTT.